Each of the 25 T cell receptor beta chains below was sequenced from the same sample in a study of blood T cell repertoires in COVID-19. Here immunoSEQ multiplex PCR was the method, and the copy in TCRdb shows in-frame clones only, minus some. The data contain about 140,000 clones, around 84% of them seen just once; the ten biggest clones take up more than 4%. Sequencing used peripheral blood. The receptors come from a woman in her forties or fifties with acute or convalescent COVID-19.

The V gene is TRBV6-5, the J gene TRBJ1-1, with 10 bases matching TRBD1. Trimming took 6 bases from V and 5 from J; bases not matched to a gene: 9. The CDR3 extends over 15 amino acids. Looked up from germline, CDR1 is MNHEY and CDR2 is SVGAGI. In nucleotides, the CDR3 is TGTGCCAGCAGGTCCGGGACAGGGGTTAAAACTGAAGCTTTCTTT. As protein: CASRSGTGVKTEAFF.

V gene TRBV28 combines with J gene TRBJ2-3, with 14 bases that match TRBD2. The CDR3 length is 17 residues. V gave up 5 bases and J gave up 5 bases; unmatched junction bases: 9. Per the germline V gene, CDR1 is MDHEN and CDR2 is SYDVKM. The CDR3 protein is CASSRRLAGGPGDTQYF. For the CDR3, the DNA is TGTGCCAGCAGTCGACGACTAGCGGGGGGGCCGGGAGATACGCAGTATTTT.

V is TRBV7-2 and J is TRBJ2-1; 9 bases fit TRBD1. V gave up 6 bases and J gave up 7 bases; unmatched junction bases: 13. The germline CDR1 and CDR2 sequences are SGHTA and FQGNSA. CDR3 length: 16 amino acids. The CDR3 DNA follows: TGTGCCAGCAGTTTCGTCAGTACTGGGACAGGGAATGAGCAGTTCTTC. Protein product: CASSFVSTGTGNEQFF.

This clone showed up just once. The V call is TRBV28, the J call TRBJ1-2; 7 nucleotides line up with TRBD1. This CDR3 is 14 amino acids long. The germline gives CDR1 MDHEN, CDR2 SYDVKM. J lost 2 bases, V lost 2 bases, and 2 bases had no gene match. This CDR3 is CASSLGGGNYGYTF. CDR3 DNA sequence: TGTGCCAGCAGTTTAGGAGGGGGCAACTATGGCTACACCTTC.

V usage is TRBV30 and J usage is TRBJ2-1; TRBD2 matches 13 bases. CDR1 GTSNPN and CDR2 SVGIG come from the germline V gene (reference sequence). The CDR3 totals 14 residues. V trimming: 8 bases; J trimming: 7 bases; junction bases outside the gene matches: 8. CDR3 sequence: CASTSGGAVNEQFF. In DNA, the CDR3 is TGTGCCAGTACTAGCGGGGGGGCCGTTAATGAGCAGTTCTTC.

The chain is built from TRBV27 and TRBJ1-1; D ambiguous. The CDR3 totals 13 residues. V was pared by 2 bases and J by 1 base, with 5 bases between. Germline assignment: CDR1 MNHEY and CDR2 SMNVEV (reference sequence). CDR3 nucleotides: TGTGCCAGCAGTTTAGCGGCGAACACTGAAGCTTTCTTT. It specifies CASSLAANTEAFF.

The chain links TRBV6-2 or TRBV6-3 to TRBJ1-6, with D maybe TRBD1 (5 bases). Trimming stripped 4 bases from V and 0 bases from J, with 13 bases between. The germline CDR1 and CDR2 sequences are MNHEY and SVGEGT. The CDR3 has 17 residues. The CDR3 here is CASSFSLTGSYNSPLHF. CDR3 coding DNA: TGTGCCAGCAGTTTCAGTCTCACAGGCTCCTATAATTCACCCCTCCACTTT.

The chain carries TRBV7-2 and TRBJ1-3, with D unresolved. Germline CDR1 and CDR2: SGHTA and FQGNSA. The CDR3 spans 15 residues. V lost 5 bases, J lost 0 bases, and 11 bases lay in between. CDR3 bases: TGTGCCAGCAGCCCACAATATATCTCTGGAAACACCATATATTTT. Protein: CASSPQYISGNTIYF.

The chain carries TRBV14 and TRBJ2-1, with D perhaps matching TRBD2 (6 bases). The CDR3 is 14 amino acids. CDR1 and CDR2 (germline): SGHDN, FVKESK. Deletions cut 4 bases from V and 1 base from J, with 8 bases between. CDR3 in amino acids: CASSPGTSYNEQFF. The CDR3 nucleotides read TGTGCCAGCAGCCCAGGGACTTCCTACAATGAGCAGTTCTTC.

The chain joins TRBV3-1 (or the pseudogene TRBV3-2) to TRBJ1-1; D uncertain. This CDR3 comprises 14 residues. V lost 5 bases and J lost 4, with 14 bases in between. Germline CDR1 reads LGHDT; CDR2 reads YNNKEL (reference sequence). Here the CDR3 reads CASSSSVRFTEAFF. The CDR3 DNA reads as TGTGCCAGCAGCTCATCCGTACGGTTCACTGAAGCTTTCTTT.

The chain uses TRBV27 and TRBJ1-2; D is possibly TRBD1 (6 bases). Germline V gene data show CDR1 as MNHEY and CDR2 as SMNVEV (reference sequence). Trimming took 8 bases from V and 8 from J, leaving 18 bases between them. The CDR3 has 13 amino acids. The CDR3 DNA sequence: TGTGCCAGCGGCCTTAGGGGACATCAGGGCTACACCTTC. Translation gives CASGLRGHQGYTF.

The J gene is TRBJ2-3, the V gene TRBV4-2, with D perhaps TRBD1 (5 bases). CDR1 and CDR2 from the germline V gene are LGHNA and YNFKEQ. The CDR3 consists of 16 residues. Trimming pared 3 bases from V and 1 base from J, leaving 14 bases between. In nucleotides, the CDR3 is TGTGCCAGCAGCCAGGTTAGGGGCGTGGGCACAGATACGCAGTATTTT. Its protein product is CASSQVRGVGTDTQYF.

This chain links TRBV29-1 with TRBJ2-7, with 9 bases fitting TRBD1. CDR1 and CDR2 (germline): SQVTM, ANQGSEA. V lost 2 bases to trimming and J lost 1 base; unmatched junction nucleotides: 3. This CDR3 contains 14 residues. DNA for the CDR3: TGCAGCGTTGAACCGGGACAGGGATCCTACGAGCAGTACTTC. Amino acids: CSVEPGQGSYEQYF.

This sequence joins TRBV5-1 and TRBJ1-1; D gene uncertain. V lost 5 bases to trimming and J lost 1 base, with 12 bases between them. This CDR3 spans 14 amino acids. From germline, CDR1 is SGHRS and CDR2 YFSETQ. CDR3 residues: CASRGSTENTEAFF. In DNA form, the CDR3 reads TGCGCCAGCAGGGGCTCAACGGAGAACACTGAAGCTTTCTTT.

This chain connects TRBV4-1 to TRBJ1-5; TRBD1 aligns across 8 bases. V shed 3 bases and J 5 bases; nucleotides not matched to a gene: 6. Germline CDR1 reads MGHRA; CDR2 reads YSYEKL. The CDR3 has 15 amino acids. DNA of the CDR3: TGCGCCAGCAGCCACGGACAGGGTAACGATCAGCCCCAGCATTTT. It specifies CASSHGQGNDQPQHF.

This clone was seen a single time. This chain uses TRBV13 with TRBJ2-2, with D possibly being TRBD2 (5 bases). The CDR3 length is 13 residues. Germline-derived CDR1 and CDR2 are PRHDT and FYEKMQ (reference sequence). Trimming took 8 bases from V and 1 from J, leaving 8 bases between them. The CDR3 region is CASSAGNTGELFF. CDR3 coding DNA: TGTGCCAGCTCTGCGGGGAACACCGGGGAGCTGTTTTTT.

The chain combines TRBV2 with TRBJ2-2; 9 nucleotides align to TRBD1. With V trimmed by 0 bases and J by 5 bases, 4 bases remained unmatched. From germline, CDR1 is SNHLY and CDR2 FYNNEI. CDR3 length: 16 amino acids. The CDR3 nucleotides are TGTGCCAGCAGTGAAGCGCACGGACAGGGGACCGGGGAGCTGTTTTTT. This sequence encodes CASSEAHGQGTGELFF.

The chain links TRBV27 to TRBJ1-2; the D is unclear. CDR3 size: 15 residues. V was pared by 2 bases and J by 3 bases, with 13 bases between. Germline lookup yields CDR1 MNHEY and CDR2 SMNVEV (reference sequence). CDR3 in DNA: TGTGCCAGCAGTTTAGGGATGGGGAGAGACTATGGCTACACCTTC. It specifies CASSLGMGRDYGYTF.

CDR3 protein: CASSSGGGGQWYEQYF. CDR3 in DNA: TGTGCCAGCAGCTCCGGGGGCGGGGGCCAGTGGTACGAGCAGTACTTC. V and J are TRBV7-9 and TRBJ2-7; maybe TRBD2 (7 bases). The CDR3 runs 16 residues. Trimming shortened V by 4 bases and J by 4 bases, and 20 bases separated the two germline ends. Germline CDR1 is SEHNR and CDR2 is FQNEAQ (reference sequence).

This rearrangement joins TRBV12-3 or TRBV12-4 to TRBJ2-5, with D maybe TRBD1 (5 bases). The V gene lost 6 bases and the J gene lost 7 bases, with 12 bases spanning the gap. The CDR3 has 12 residues. The CDR3 protein is CASSIPQGTQYF. CDR3 DNA: TGTGCCAGCAGCATACCTCAGGGGACCCAGTACTTC.

This chain joins TRBV29-1 and TRBJ2-7; the match to TRBD1 covers 10 bases. CDR1 is SQVTM, CDR2 ANQGSEA, per germline. This CDR3 is built from 15 residues. V shed 0 bases and J 4 bases; nucleotides not matched to a gene: 6. CDR3 in amino acids: CSVEDGTGAGYEQYF. CDR3 in DNA: TGCAGCGTTGAAGATGGGACAGGGGCGGGATACGAGCAGTACTTC.

The chain is built from TRBV14 and TRBJ2-7; 7 bases fit TRBD1. V shed 2 bases and J 7 bases; nucleotides not matched to a gene: 17. The CDR3 runs to 17 residues. Germline V gene sequence: CDR1 SGHDN, CDR2 FVKESK. CDR3 region: CASSQLTFLDRPGEQYF. For the CDR3, the DNA is TGTGCCAGCAGCCAATTAACCTTCTTGGACAGGCCCGGGGAGCAGTACTTC.

The genes are TRBV7-2 and TRBJ2-7, with TRBD2 matching over 13 bases. Germline V gives CDR1 SGHTA, CDR2 FQGNSA. J gave up 2 bases and V 2 bases, and 0 bases lay outside the gene matches. CDR3 length equals 15 residues. CDR3 in amino acids: CASSLTSGGAYEQYF. The DNA for the CDR3 is TGTGCCAGCAGCTTAACTAGCGGGGGGGCCTACGAGCAGTACTTC.

For the CDR3, the DNA is TGTGCCAGCAGCCTCCCTACAGGGGGAGCTTTCTTT. Protein: CASSLPTGGAFF. J is TRBJ1-1 and V is TRBV7-6, with 8 positions matching TRBD1. The CDR3 is 12 residues long. CDR1 SGHVS and CDR2 FNYEAQ come from the germline V gene. V lost 5 bases, J lost 10 bases, and 6 bases stayed unmatched.

This clone is classed as medium-sized. The V and J genes are TRBV19 and TRBJ1-4, with 7 bases aligning to TRBD1. V lost 3 bases and J lost 3; bases outside the gene matches: 4. Germline V gene sequence: CDR1 LNHDA, CDR2 SQIVND (reference sequence). The CDR3 runs to 15 residues. Written as DNA, the CDR3 is TGTGCCAGTAGTATGACAGGGCCCTCTAATGAAAAACTGTTTTTT. Its translation is CASSMTGPSNEKLFF.